Listed below are T cell receptor beta chains from one sample, sequenced in a study of CD8 T cells in ankylosing spondylitis. Each CDR3 protein is one row after TCRdb ran MiXCR on the 5' RACE reads. This sample has some 250,000 distinct CDR3 sequences; roughly a quarter occur once, and the top ten carry roughly 0.67%. Sequenced sample: blood, either unsorted or a sorted T cell fraction (not recorded which). The source of these receptors is a male donor with ankylosing spondylitis or in good health (not recorded which). Each CDR3 is given with its conserved first and last residue. The D gene is left open where the match is weak. Clone size appears in some rows only: once, few, many, or a class for an expanded clone.

V gene,D gene,J gene,clone size,CDR3 protein,CDR3 DNA
TRBV9,TRBD2,TRBJ2-3,-,CASKRGASTDTQYF,TGTGCCAGTAAGCGGGGGGCCAGCACAGATACGCAGTATTTT
TRBV11-1,TRBD2,TRBJ2-3,many,CASSLFPGGPSFSRDTQYF,TGTGCCAGCAGCTTATTCCCGGGGGGGCCGTCGTTTTCCAGAGATACGCAGTATTTT
TRBV18,TRBD1,TRBJ1-1,-,CASSLTLPGQGGVNTEAFF,TGTGCCAGCTCACTTACGTTACCGGGACAGGGAGGAGTGAACACTGAAGCTTTCTTT
TRBV5-5,-,TRBJ2-7,few,CASSHGHFPEQYF,TGTGCCAGCAGCCACGGACATTTCCCCGAGCAGTACTTC
TRBV5-1,-,TRBJ1-3,many,CASSFDGSGNTIYF,TGCGCCAGCAGCTTTGACGGGTCTGGAAACACCATATATTTT
TRBV12-3/TRBV12-4,-,TRBJ1-2,many,CASSLRGSRGHGYTF,TGTGCCAGCAGTTTAAGGGGATCCCGCGGTCATGGCTACACCTTC
TRBV4-1,TRBD2,TRBJ2-1,many,CASSIPGTSGGPAYNEQFF,TGCGCCAGCAGCATCCCCGGGACTAGCGGGGGGCCGGCCTACAATGAGCAGTTCTTC
TRBV20-1,-,TRBJ2-5,once,CSARLGSETQYF,TGCAGTGCTAGACTAGGGTCCGAGACCCAGTACTTC
TRBV12-5,-,TRBJ2-1,many,CASGLRRGSSYNEQFF,TGTGCTAGTGGTTTGCGCAGGGGCAGCTCCTACAATGAGCAGTTCTTC
TRBV20-1,-,TRBJ1-5,-,CSARIWGLNQPQHF,TGCAGTGCTAGGATTTGGGGGTTAAATCAGCCCCAGCATTTT
TRBV21-1,-,TRBJ1-5,many,CASSKVLRQLNQPQHF,TGTGCCAGCAGCAAAGTTCTTCGACAGCTCAATCAGCCCCAGCATTTT
TRBV9,TRBD1,TRBJ2-7,few,CASSPGQGKMTYEQYF,TGTGCCAGCAGTCCGGGACAGGGAAAGATGACCTACGAGCAGTACTTC
TRBV20-1,TRBD2,TRBJ2-1,many,CSARDQRGGANEQFF,TGCAGTGCTAGAGATCAGCGGGGGGGTGCCAATGAGCAGTTCTTC
TRBV20-1,-,TRBJ2-5,-,CSARDPALETQYF,TGCAGTGCTAGAGACCCAGCCTTGGAGACCCAGTACTTC
TRBV12-3/TRBV12-4,-,TRBJ2-5,many,CASSFMTDQETQYF,TGTGCCAGCAGTTTTATGACGGACCAAGAGACCCAGTACTTC
TRBV5-6,-,TRBJ2-5,once,CASSLVARASGETQYF,TGTGCCAGCAGCTTGGTAGCCAGGGCTAGTGGCGAGACCCAGTACTTC
TRBV9,-,TRBJ2-1,-,CASSVDDGSSYNEQFF,TGTGCCAGCAGCGTAGACGACGGAAGCTCCTACAATGAGCAGTTCTTC
TRBV10-3,TRBD2,TRBJ2-5,many,CAISGAGEETQYF,TGTGCCATCAGTGGGGCGGGGGAAGAGACCCAGTACTTC
TRBV5-1,TRBD1,TRBJ1-5,many,CASSLFPTGSNQPQHF,TGCGCCAGCAGCTTGTTTCCGACAGGGAGCAATCAGCCCCAGCATTTT
TRBV21-1,-,TRBJ2-4,-,CASSALGTGGWENIQYF,TGTGCCAGCAGCGCCCTCGGGACAGGGGGCTGGGAAAACATTCAGTACTTC
TRBV20-1,TRBD2,TRBJ2-5,-,CSARDVRGAGETQYF,TGCAGTGCTAGAGATGTGCGGGGAGCGGGGGAGACCCAGTACTTC
TRBV12-3/TRBV12-4,-,TRBJ1-1,-,CASSLRDEAFF,TGTGCCAGCAGTTTAAGGGATGAAGCTTTCTTT
TRBV20-1,-,TRBJ2-7,many,CSARFSGRTYEQYF,TGCAGTGCTAGGTTTTCAGGGAGAACCTACGAGCAGTACTTC
TRBV28,-,TRBJ2-7,many,CASSPNPGRDKYEQYF,TGTGCCAGCAGTCCAAACCCCGGCCGGGACAAATACGAGCAGTACTTC
TRBV20-1,TRBD1,TRBJ2-2,many,CSARIGGRTGELFF,TGCAGTGCTAGAATAGGGGGCAGGACCGGGGAGCTGTTTTTT
TRBV3-1,-,TRBJ2-3,once,CASSQAGTYTDTQYF,TGTGCCAGCAGCCAAGCGGGAACTTACACAGATACGCAGTATTTT
TRBV11-2,-,TRBJ2-2,few,CARSLGVLAGELFF,TGTGCCAGAAGCTTAGGGGTCCTGGCCGGGGAGCTGTTTTTT
TRBV7-2,-,TRBJ1-1,few,CASSLVFRLNTEAFF,TGTGCCAGCAGCTTAGTCTTCCGGTTGAACACTGAAGCTTTCTTT
TRBV18,-,TRBJ2-7,-,CASSPLIRQRSYEQYF,TGTGCCAGCTCACCCCTTATCCGACAGCGCTCCTACGAGCAGTACTTC
TRBV20-1,-,TRBJ2-3,many,CSGPRGAVGTDTQYF,TGCAGTGGGCCCCGGGGTGCCGTTGGCACAGATACGCAGTATTTT